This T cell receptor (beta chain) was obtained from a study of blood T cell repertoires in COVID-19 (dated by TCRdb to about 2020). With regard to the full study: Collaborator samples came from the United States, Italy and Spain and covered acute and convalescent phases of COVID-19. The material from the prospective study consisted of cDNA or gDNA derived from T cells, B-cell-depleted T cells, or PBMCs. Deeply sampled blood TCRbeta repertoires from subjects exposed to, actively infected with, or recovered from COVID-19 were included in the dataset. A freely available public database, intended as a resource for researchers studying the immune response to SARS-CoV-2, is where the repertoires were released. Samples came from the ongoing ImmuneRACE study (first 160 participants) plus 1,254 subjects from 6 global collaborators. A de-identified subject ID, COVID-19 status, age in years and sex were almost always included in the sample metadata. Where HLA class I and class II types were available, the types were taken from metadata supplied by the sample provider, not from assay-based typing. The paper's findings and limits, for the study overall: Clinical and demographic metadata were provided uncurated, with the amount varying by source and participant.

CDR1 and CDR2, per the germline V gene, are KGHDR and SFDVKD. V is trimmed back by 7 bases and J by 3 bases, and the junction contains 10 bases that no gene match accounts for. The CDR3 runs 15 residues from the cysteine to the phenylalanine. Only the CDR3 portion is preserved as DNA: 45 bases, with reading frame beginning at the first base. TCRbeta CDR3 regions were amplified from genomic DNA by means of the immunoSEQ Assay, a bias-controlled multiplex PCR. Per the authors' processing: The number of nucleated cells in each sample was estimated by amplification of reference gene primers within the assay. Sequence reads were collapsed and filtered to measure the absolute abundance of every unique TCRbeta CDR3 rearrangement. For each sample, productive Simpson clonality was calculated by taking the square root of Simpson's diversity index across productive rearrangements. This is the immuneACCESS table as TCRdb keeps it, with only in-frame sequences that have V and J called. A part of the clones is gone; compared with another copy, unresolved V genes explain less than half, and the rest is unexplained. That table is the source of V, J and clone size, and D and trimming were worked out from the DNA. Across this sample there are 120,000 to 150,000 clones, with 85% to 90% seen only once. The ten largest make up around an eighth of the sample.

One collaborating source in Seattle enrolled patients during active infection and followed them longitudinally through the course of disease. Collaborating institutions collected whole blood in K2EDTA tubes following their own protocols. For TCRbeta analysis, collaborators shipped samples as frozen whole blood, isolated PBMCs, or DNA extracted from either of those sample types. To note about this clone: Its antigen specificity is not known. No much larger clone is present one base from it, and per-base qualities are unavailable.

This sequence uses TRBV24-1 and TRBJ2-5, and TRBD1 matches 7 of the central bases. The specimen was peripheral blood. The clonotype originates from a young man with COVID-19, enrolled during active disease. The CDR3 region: CATRGDTGTEETQYF. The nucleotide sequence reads TGTGCCACCAGGGGGGACACCGGGACAGAAGAGACCCAGTACTTC.